This TCR beta chain stems from a study of cytomegalovirus exposure and HLA in healthy donors. Study-wide results and limits: Through in vitro validation, three CMV-associated chains were shown to be specific for CMV antigens. Another analysis was done later, and it associated 17,000 or so TCR beta sequences with HLA alleles at 0.05 false discovery rate.

The CDR3 length is 14 residues. The ends were cut back, 4 bases at V and 1 base at J, with 11 bases in the middle. From germline, CDR1 is SGHRS and CDR2 YFSETQ. PCR primers comprised 60 Vbeta and 13 Jbeta primers. The protocol was immunoSEQ multiplex PCR, while the TCRdb copy is restricted to in-frame clones and leaves out a portion. This table holds roughly 92,000 clones, about 80% found once. The sample holds one count of this clone. Its target is unknown. This sequence joins TRBV5-1 and TRBJ1-1; D is undetermined. The sequence came from a woman aged 45-65 years in good health and CMV-seropositive. Sequencing was performed on PBMCs. CDR3 DNA: TGCGCCAGCAGCCAGAACAGCAAGAACACTGAAGCTTTCTTT. It encodes CASSQNSKNTEAFF.